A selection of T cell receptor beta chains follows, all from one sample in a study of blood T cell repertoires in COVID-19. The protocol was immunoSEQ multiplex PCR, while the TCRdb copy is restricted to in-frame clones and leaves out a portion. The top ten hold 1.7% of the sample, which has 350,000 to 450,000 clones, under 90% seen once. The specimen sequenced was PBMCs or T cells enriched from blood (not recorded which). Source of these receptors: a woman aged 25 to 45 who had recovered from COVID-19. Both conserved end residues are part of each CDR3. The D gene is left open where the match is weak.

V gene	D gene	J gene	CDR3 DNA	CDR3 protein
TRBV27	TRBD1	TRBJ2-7	TGTGCCAGCAGTATTAGGACAGGGGGCAGGTCCTACGAGCAGTACTTC	CASSIRTGGRSYEQYF
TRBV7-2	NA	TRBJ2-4	TGTGCCAGCAGCTTACTCTCGCCCCAGAACATTCAGTACTTC	CASSLLSPQNIQYF
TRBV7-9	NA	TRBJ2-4	TGTGCCAGCAGCCAAGGGGGAAGTAGAAACATTCAGTACTTC	CASSQGGSRNIQYF
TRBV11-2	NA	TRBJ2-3	TGTGCCAGCAGCTTAATTCGCAGGGAGGCAGATACGCAGTATTTT	CASSLIRREADTQYF
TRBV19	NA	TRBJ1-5	TGTGCCAGTAGTATGTGGACAAATAGCAATCAGCCCCAGCATTTT	CASSMWTNSNQPQHF
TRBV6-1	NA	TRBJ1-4	TGTGCCAGCAGTGCAAAGTACAGGGACCAGAATGAAAAACTGTTTTTT	CASSAKYRDQNEKLFF
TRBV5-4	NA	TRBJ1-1	TGTGCCAGCAGCTTGAGACAGATCACTGAAGCTTTCTTT	CASSLRQITEAFF
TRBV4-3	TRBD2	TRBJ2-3	TGCGCCAGCAGCCACACTAGCGGGGGCACAGATACGCAGTATTTT	CASSHTSGGTDTQYF
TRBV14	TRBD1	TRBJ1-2	TGTGCCAGCAGCCGGACAGGGCTTGGCTACACCTTC	CASSRTGLGYTF
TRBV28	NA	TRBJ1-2	TGTGCCAGCAGTCCAGGGTTCTATGGCTACACCTTC	CASSPGFYGYTF